The 21 T cell receptor beta chains below were found in one sample sequenced in a study of beta chain features in type 1 diabetes. TCRB transcripts that were expressed got sequenced, as all of the isolated RNA had been reverse transcribed. The method was immunoSEQ multiplex PCR; TCRdb's version includes in-frame clones alone and lacks a portion of them. The data hold just over 15,000 clones, with approximately 47% observed a single time. The sequenced material came from stem cell memory CD4+ T cells from blood. Receptors were obtained from a woman in her thirties or forties in good health.

The genes are TRBV7-2 and TRBJ2-7; 8 nucleotides align to TRBD1. The ends lost 2 bases at V and 2 bases at J; junction bases unmatched: 5. Germline V CDR1 and CDR2: SGHTA, FQGNSA. This CDR3 is 15 amino acids long. The CDR3 region has the DNA TGTGCCAGCAGCTTAACCCGGGACAGGACCTACGAGCAGTACTTC. Amino acid sequence: CASSLTRDRTYEQYF. The full variable domain, in which reference TRBV7-2 and TRBJ2-7 provide the parts outside the CDR3, is GAGVSQSPSNKVTEKGKDVELRCDPISGHTALYWYRQSLGQGLEFLIYFQGNSAPDKSGLPSDRFSAERTGGSVSTLTIQRTQQEDSAVYLCASSLTRDRTYEQYFGPGTRLTVT.

V usage is TRBV5-6 and J usage is TRBJ1-2, with D possibly matching TRBD1 (5 bases). The CDR3 has 15 residues. The germline CDR1 and CDR2 sequences are SGHDT and YYEEEE. V lost 3 bases to trimming and J lost 4 bases, with 16 bases between them. CDR3 sequence reads: CASSWAGALSYGYTF. The CDR3 nucleotides are TGTGCCAGCAGCTGGGCTGGGGCCCTTTCCTATGGCTACACCTTC.

This rearrangement joins TRBV10-1 to TRBJ2-1; D is uncertain. This CDR3 has 15 amino acids. Trimming took 3 bases from V and 4 from J, leaving 13 bases between them. CDR1 and CDR2 from the germline V gene are WNHNN and SYGVQD (reference sequence). The DNA of the CDR3 is TGCGCCAGCAGTGACGGGTCCAACAAATACAATGAGCAGTTCTTC. Translating it yields CASSDGSNKYNEQFF.

This clone was observed a few times. V and J are TRBV20-1 and TRBJ2-1; tentative D call: TRBD2 (5 bases). Germline V gene sequence: CDR1 DFQATT, CDR2 SNEGSKA (reference sequence). CDR3 size: 10 residues. V lost 6 bases and J 7 bases, leaving 7 bases between the germline ends. CDR3 residues: CSAGVNEQFF. The CDR3 nucleotides are TGCAGTGCCGGGGTTAATGAGCAGTTCTTC.

This clone turned up a few times. The chain combines TRBV27 with TRBJ2-1, with 11 bases that match TRBD1. The CDR3 covers 17 residues. Germline V gene sequence: CDR1 MNHEY, CDR2 SMNVEV (reference sequence). J lost 10 bases, V lost 8 bases, and 19 bases had no gene match. Here the CDR3 reads CASAAIGQGARSGEQFF. CDR3 sequence (DNA): TGTGCCAGCGCCGCAATAGGACAGGGGGCTCGGTCCGGCGAGCAGTTCTTC.

This rearrangement joins TRBV11-2 to TRBJ2-4, with D possibly being TRBD1 (6 bases). CDR1 and CDR2 (germline): SGHAT, FQNNGV. CDR3 length equals 16 residues. Trimming took off 1 base at V and 9 bases at J, with 19 bases between the two ends. In DNA, the CDR3 is TGTGCCAGCAGCTTAGGGGTCGGGACACAGGCGGGCATTCAGTACTTC. Translating gives CASSLGVGTQAGIQYF. Combining the CDR3 with reference TRBV11-2 and TRBJ2-4 gives the whole variable domain EAGVAQSPRYKIIEKRQSVAFWCNPISGHATLYWYQQILGQGPKLLIQFQNNGVVDDSQLPKDRFSAERLKGVDSTLKIQPAKLEDSAVYLCASSLGVGTQAGIQYFGAGTRLSVL.

A few counts support this clone. The gene calls are TRBV18 and TRBJ1-5; D is possibly TRBD1 (5 bases). Germline loops: CDR1 KGHSH, CDR2 LQKENI. This CDR3 comprises 15 residues. The germline V and J ends were trimmed by 4 bases and 5 bases, with 15 bases remaining between them. In nucleotides, the CDR3 is TGTGCCAGCTCACTTAAAAGCGGGACGGATCAGCCCCAGCATTTT. Protein sequence: CASSLKSGTDQPQHF. Using reference TRBV18 and TRBJ1-5 for the parts outside the CDR3, the full variable domain is NAGVMQNPRHLVRRRGQEARLRCSPMKGHSHVYWYRQLPEEGLKFMVYLQKENIIDESGMPKERFSAEFPKEGPSILRIQQVVRGDSAAYFCASSLKSGTDQPQHFGDGTRLSIL.

The chain combines TRBV7-9 with TRBJ1-2; TRBD1 agrees at 12 bases. The CDR3 extends over 17 amino acids. V trimming: 5 bases; J trimming: 5 bases; junction bases outside the gene matches: 12. Germline CDR1 reads SEHNR; CDR2 reads FQNEAQ (reference sequence). The CDR3 DNA reads as TGTGCCAGCAGCAGACCGGGACAGGGGGCCCTTTGGTATGGCTACACCTTC. It encodes CASSRPGQGALWYGYTF.

The chain employs TRBV9 and TRBJ2-6; TRBD1 is a possible D gene (7 bases). V lost 3 bases and J 0 bases, leaving 13 bases between the germline ends. Per the germline V gene, CDR1 is SGDLS and CDR2 is YYNGEE. This CDR3 is built from 17 residues. The CDR3 DNA is TGTGCCAGCAGCGGCGGGACAGCCTACTCTGGGGCCAACGTCCTGACTTTC. The encoded protein is CASSGGTAYSGANVLTF.

The chain combines TRBV2 with TRBJ1-1; no definite D call. This CDR3 is 16 amino acids long. V was cut by 1 base and J by 0 bases, with 12 bases left in between. Germline V gene sequence: CDR1 SNHLY, CDR2 FYNNEI. The CDR3 nucleotides are TGTGCCAGCAGTGAAGATCCCGGGTGGCTGAACACTGAAGCTTTCTTT. Amino acid sequence: CASSEDPGWLNTEAFF.

The rearrangement joins TRBV5-5 to TRBJ1-1; D gene ambiguous. The CDR3 is 15 amino acids. Per the germline V gene, CDR1 is SGHKS and CDR2 is YYEKEE (reference sequence). The ends were cut back, 3 bases at V and 1 base at J, with 13 bases in the middle. CDR3: CASSSQVDENTEAFF. The CDR3 DNA reads as TGTGCCAGCAGCTCCCAGGTTGATGAGAACACTGAAGCTTTCTTT.

This clone came up a few times. The genes are TRBV9 and TRBJ1-6; no definite D call. This CDR3 is built from 21 residues. Trimming cost V 0 bases and J 0 bases, with 22 bases left between them. CDR1 SGDLS and CDR2 YYNGEE come from the germline V gene. The CDR3 protein is CASSVGISPWESSSYNSPLHF. The CDR3 nucleotides are TGTGCCAGCAGCGTAGGCATTTCCCCGTGGGAGTCTAGCTCCTATAATTCACCCCTCCACTTT.

This clone was recorded a few times. The V call is TRBV27, the J call TRBJ2-5, with 8 bases lining up with TRBD1. Germline-derived CDR1 and CDR2 are MNHEY and SMNVEV (reference sequence). CDR3 length equals 14 residues. With 5 bases clipped from V and 3 bases from J, the junction kept 5 bases outside the gene matches. CDR3 sequence: CASSLGQGKETQYF. The CDR3 DNA follows: TGTGCCAGCAGTCTAGGACAGGGAAAAGAGACCCAGTACTTC.

J is TRBJ1-3 and V is TRBV5-1; TRBD1 is a possible D gene (6 bases). The CDR3 sequence is 16 residues long. The V end lost 0 bases, the J end lost 2 bases, and 12 bases lay between the germline ends. Germline V gene lookup returns CDR1 SGHRS and CDR2 YFSETQ. Here the CDR3 reads CASSLEGVVAGNTIYF. CDR3 bases: TGCGCCAGCAGCTTGGAGGGGGTTGTTGCTGGAAACACCATATATTTT.

This clone has only a few counts. This rearrangement joins TRBV7-2 to TRBJ2-7; the match to TRBD1 covers 7 bases. There are 15 residues in the CDR3. Germline loops: CDR1 SGHTA, CDR2 FQGNSA. V trimming: 4 bases; J trimming: 3 bases; junction bases outside the gene matches: 9. The CDR3 nucleotides are TGTGCCAGCAGCTCTTACAGGGGCGCGATCTACGAGCAGTACTTC. Translation gives CASSSYRGAIYEQYF.

This clone was found a few times. This chain uses TRBV10-3 with TRBJ1-5, with D unresolved. V dropped 4 bases and J dropped 0 bases, with 13 bases sitting between them. From germline, CDR1 is ENHRY and CDR2 SYGVKD. This CDR3 is built from 16 residues. CDR3 loop: CAISGGEAYSNQPQHF. CDR3 coding DNA: TGTGCCATCAGTGGCGGGGAGGCTTATAGCAATCAGCCCCAGCATTTT.

The table lists this clone with a count of one. The chain uses TRBV7-9 and TRBJ2-7; TRBD2 might be the D (5 bases). The CDR3 has 15 residues. Per germline, CDR1 SEHNR and CDR2 FQNEAQ (reference sequence). Trimming removed 6 bases from V and 4 bases from J, with 19 bases in between. This CDR3 reads CASSSAPGYGYEQYF. As DNA, the CDR3 is TGTGCCAGCAGTTCCGCTCCGGGGTATGGATACGAGCAGTACTTC.

This clone was seen once. The genes are TRBV5-1 and TRBJ2-1; TRBD1 matches at 7 bases. Trimming cost V 4 bases and J 7 bases; bases outside gene matches: 14. Germline CDR1 and CDR2: SGHRS and YFSETQ. The CDR3 loop spans 16 amino acids. CDR3 nucleotide sequence: TGCGCCAGCAGCCCCCTAGAGAGGGGGCTGGTGAATGAGCAGTTCTTC. This gives the protein CASSPLERGLVNEQFF. Based on the CDR3 plus reference TRBV5-1 and TRBJ2-1, the full variable domain is KAGVTQTPRYLIKTRGQQVTLSCSPISGHRSVSWYQQTPGQGLQFLFEYFSETQRNKGNFPGRFSGRQFSNSRSEMNVSTLELGDSALYLCASSPLERGLVNEQFFGPGTRLTVL.

This clone showed up just a few times. The CDR3 sequence is CASSPVRGTGRDEQYF. The DNA of the CDR3 is TGCGCCAGCAGTCCCGTTAGAGGGACAGGGAGGGACGAGCAGTACTTC. The rearrangement uses TRBV23-1 and TRBJ2-7; TRBD1 agrees at 9 bases. TRBV23-1 is identified as an open reading frame with a role that is uncertain. Trimming took 4 bases from V and 5 from J; bases not matched to a gene: 12. CDR3 size: 16 residues.

The chain uses TRBV2 and TRBJ2-7, with D possibly being TRBD2 (5 bases). V dropped 1 base and J dropped 3 bases, with 7 bases sitting between them. CDR1 is SNHLY and CDR2 is FYNNEI in the germline V gene. The CDR3 runs 13 residues. The CDR3 region is CASSEGLLYEQYF. CDR3 sequence (DNA): TGTGCCAGCAGTGAAGGACTACTCTACGAGCAGTACTTC.

The V call is TRBV7-8, the J call TRBJ1-1, with D perhaps TRBD1 (6 bases). CDR1 is SGHVS, CDR2 FQNEAQ, per germline. CDR3 length: 15 amino acids. Trimming removed 6 bases at V and 4 bases at J, with 18 bases between. The CDR3 here is CASRIKPGGVTEAFF. For the CDR3, the DNA is TGTGCCAGCAGGATTAAACCGGGGGGCGTCACTGAAGCTTTCTTT.